The clone carrying this TCR beta chain was counted only a few times. Its antigen is as yet unknown. Germline V gene sequence: CDR1 MDHEN, CDR2 SYDVKM. The V end lost 6 bases, the J end lost 0 bases, and 11 bases lay between the germline ends. The CDR3 has 14 amino acids. Using immunoSEQ multiplex PCR, the repertoire was profiled, and TCRdb retains in-frame clones only, with some absent. Counted here are 740,000 or so clones, around 73% occurring once; the ten biggest clones make up more than 1.5%. This sample stems from a study of shared clonotypes between healthy human individuals. Study-wide findings and caveats: Deeper or shallower sequencing was expected to change how clonotypes are shared among donors. Compared with clonotypes that all four donors shared, non-shared clonotypes had lower generation probabilities.

CD4+ cells were split into CD45RA+ naive and CD45RA-negative memory subsets. The sample taken for sequencing was memory CD4+ T cells sorted from blood. Stated subset: CD45RA-negative fraction. The chain joins TRBV28 to TRBJ2-5; D unclear. The clonotype was recovered from a woman aged 25-40 years in good health. The DNA for the CDR3 is TGTGCCAGCAGGGACGAGATGTACCAAGAGACCCAGTACTTC. Protein sequence: CASRDEMYQETQYF.